This paragraph covers one TCR beta chain sequence. The table came from immunoSEQ multiplex PCR; TCRdb's copy has only in-frame clones and leaves some out. The table has a few hundred thousand clones, 70% to 90% seen once. This entry is derived from a study of blood T cell repertoires in COVID-19. V was pared by 0 bases and J by 10 bases, with 18 bases between. The CDR3 extends over 15 amino acids. Germline CDR1 is MNHEY and CDR2 is SVGAGI. This study enrolled people aged about 18 to 100 from about two dozen US geographic areas. Assignments of participants to cohorts depended upon their own reported clinical history.

The chain combines TRBV6-5 with TRBJ1-2; no definite D call. Input material: PBMCs or T cells enriched from blood (not recorded which). The origin of this receptor is a woman in her 30s who had been exposed to COVID-19. CDR3 region: CASSYSIFSLSDYTF. The CDR3 DNA sequence: TGTGCCAGCAGTTACTCGATATTCAGTTTAAGTGACTACACCTTC.